The rows below give T cell receptor beta chains drawn from one sample of a study of T cell repertoires in cytomegalovirus infection. Each CDR3 protein is one row after TCRdb ran MiXCR on the reads. The sample has some 300,000 distinct CDR3 sequences; roughly 17% are singletons. The source material was PBMCs. Every receptor here comes from a human donor in good health (CMV status not recorded). Some clones in this sample may be carry-over from other donors' samples. The CDR3 runs from the conserved cysteine through the conserved F or W. The D gene is left open where the match is weak. Clone size is shown for a subset of rows, as once, few, many or a class of expanded clone.

j_gene | v_gene | abundance | d_gene | CDR3aa | CDR3nt
TRBJ1-2 | TRBV5-4 | few | . | CASSLREAFPYGYTF | TGTGCCAGCAGCTTGAGGGAGGCGTTCCCCTATGGCTACACCTTC
TRBJ2-7 | TRBV28 | . | . | CASSLWGATDHEQYF | TGTGCCAGCAGTTTATGGGGTGCGACGGACCACGAGCAGTACTTC
TRBJ2-3 | TRBV11-2 | . | . | CASSLGLFLGTDTQYF | TGTGCCAGCAGCTTAGGGTTGTTTCTTGGCACAGATACGCAGTATTTT
TRBJ2-7 | TRBV9 | . | . | CASSPRGGGNPYEQYF | TGTGCCAGCAGCCCCCGAGGCGGAGGGAACCCCTACGAGCAGTACTTC
TRBJ1-5 | TRBV4-3 | . | . | CASSQDGGWQPQHF | TGCGCCAGCAGCCAAGATGGCGGGTGGCAGCCCCAGCATTTT
TRBJ2-3 | TRBV20-1 | few | TRBD2 | CSASKLAGADTQYF | TGCAGTGCTAGTAAACTAGCGGGGGCAGATACGCAGTATTTT
TRBJ1-1 | TRBV20-1 | many | . | CSASPDTEAFF | TGCAGTGCTAGTCCGGACACTGAAGCTTTCTTT
TRBJ2-7 | TRBV7-9 | few | TRBD1 | CASSSGTGNNEQYF | TGTGCCAGCAGCTCCGGGACAGGGAATAACGAGCAGTACTTC
TRBJ2-7 | TRBV28 | few | . | CASRTPYEQYF | TGTGCCAGCAGAACCCCCTACGAGCAGTACTTC
TRBJ2-7 | TRBV11-2 | many | TRBD1 | CASSLDWGQAHEQYF | TGTGCCAGCAGCTTAGATTGGGGACAGGCGCACGAGCAGTACTTC
TRBJ2-3 | TRBV4-3 | many | . | CASSPQVWGTDTQYF | TGCGCCAGCAGCCCACAGGTGTGGGGCACAGATACGCAGTATTTT
TRBJ2-5 | TRBV20-1 | few | TRBD2 | CSAALPAGSLETQYF | TGCAGTGCTGCCCTGCCAGCGGGGAGCCTAGAGACCCAGTACTTC
TRBJ2-3 | TRBV7-6 | . | . | CASTPLDTNTDTQYF | TGTGCCAGCACCCCCTTGGACACAAACACAGATACGCAGTATTTT
TRBJ2-2 | TRBV12-3/TRBV12-4 | many | . | CASRSSAGELFF | TGTGCCAGCAGATCTAGCGCCGGGGAGCTGTTTTTT
TRBJ2-1 | TRBV25-1 | . | TRBD2 | CASSASGLAGDYNEQFF | TGTGCCAGCAGCGCCTCGGGACTAGCGGGAGACTACAATGAGCAGTTCTTC
TRBJ1-1 | TRBV10-3 | . | TRBD1 | CAIRTGTGNTEAFF | TGTGCCATCAGGACCGGGACAGGGAACACTGAAGCTTTCTTT
TRBJ2-2 | TRBV28 | . | . | CASASLNTGELFF | TGTGCCAGTGCTAGCCTGAACACCGGGGAGCTGTTTTTT
TRBJ1-1 | TRBV12-3/TRBV12-4 | few | . | CASSPNRTRVWNTEAFF | TGTGCCAGCAGTCCGAACCGGACTCGCGTATGGAACACTGAAGCTTTCTTT
TRBJ2-5 | TRBV20-1 | many | . | CSARPRGQGGIKTQYF | TGCAGTGCTAGACCTCGAGGGCAGGGCGGGATAAAGACCCAGTACTTC
TRBJ2-1 | TRBV7-3 | . | . | CASSRDSGNYNEQFF | TGTGCCAGCAGCCGGGACTCGGGAAATTACAATGAGCAGTTCTTC
TRBJ1-5 | TRBV12-3/TRBV12-4 | few | TRBD1 | CASKQGLMSNQPQHF | TGTGCCAGTAAACAGGGGCTAATGAGCAATCAGCCCCAGCATTTT
TRBJ1-4 | TRBV7-2 | many | TRBD1 | CASSSRARDRVEKLFF | TGTGCCAGCAGCTCGAGGGCCCGGGACAGGGTTGAAAAACTGTTTTTT
TRBJ2-7 | TRBV18 | few | . | CASSPVSTFYEQYF | TGTGCCAGCTCACCAGTTAGCACCTTCTACGAGCAGTACTTC
TRBJ2-7 | TRBV7-2 | many | TRBD1 | CASSTRQGEQYF | TGTGCCAGCAGCACCCGACAGGGCGAGCAGTACTTC
TRBJ2-1 | TRBV7-8 | many | . | CASSGGGQPGGTGVYNEQFF | TGTGCCAGCAGCGGGGGGGGACAGCCTGGGGGGACTGGGGTATACAATGAGCAGTTCTTC
TRBJ2-2 | TRBV7-2 | . | TRBD2 | CASSAGLAGGTGELFF | TGTGCCAGCAGCGCGGGACTAGCGGGGGGCACCGGGGAGCTGTTTTTT
TRBJ2-3 | TRBV18 | . | . | CASSPRGGPTDTRYF | TGTGCCAGCTCACCACGGGGGGGGCCCACAGATACGCGGTATTTT
TRBJ2-2 | TRBV15 | few | . | CATSRGKQLDTGELFF | TGTGCCACCAGCAGAGGCAAACAGCTGGACACCGGGGAGCTGTTTTTT
TRBJ2-5 | TRBV12-3/TRBV12-4 | many | . | CASSLSASGGAWPQYF | TGTGCCAGCAGTTTATCGGCAAGTGGGGGGGCATGGCCCCAGTACTTC
TRBJ1-6 | TRBV20-1 | . | TRBD1 | CSARGRGPSSYNSPLHF | TGCAGTGCTAGAGGAAGGGGGCCGAGCTCCTATAATTCACCCCTCCACTTT
TRBJ1-3 | TRBV11-2 | . | . | CASSSYDSGNTIYF | TGTGCCAGCAGCTCATACGACTCTGGAAACACCATATATTTT
TRBJ2-7 | TRBV7-2 | . | TRBD1 | CASSLARRDRDNEQYF | TGTGCCAGCAGCTTGGCGCGCCGGGACAGGGACAACGAGCAGTACTTC
TRBJ2-7 | TRBV5-5 | . | TRBD2 | CASSRAGGAFYEQYF | TGTGCCAGCAGCCGCGCGGGAGGGGCTTTCTACGAGCAGTACTTC
TRBJ2-3 | TRBV10-3 | many | TRBD1 | CAISESTGNTDTQYF | TGTGCCATCAGTGAGTCGACAGGGAACACAGATACGCAGTATTTT
TRBJ2-3 | TRBV7-2 | many | TRBD1 | CASLRDRDADTQYF | TGTGCCAGCTTAAGGGACAGGGACGCAGATACGCAGTATTTT
TRBJ1-2 | TRBV4-2 | . | . | CASSQVPRDSTTYGYTF | TGTGCCAGCAGCCAAGTGCCGAGGGATTCAACGACCTATGGCTACACCTTC
TRBJ2-7 | TRBV20-1 | few | TRBD2 | CSASLTSGAYEQYF | TGCAGTGCTAGTTTGACTAGCGGGGCCTACGAGCAGTACTTC
TRBJ1-3 | TRBV7-2 | many | . | CASSLDGGISGNTIYF | TGTGCCAGCAGCTTAGACGGGGGCATATCTGGAAACACCATATATTTT
TRBJ2-7 | TRBV10-2 | . | TRBD1 | CASRMGQGTEQYF | TGCGCCAGTAGAATGGGACAGGGGACCGAGCAGTACTTC
TRBJ1-6 | TRBV7-2 | many | . | CASNELGSDNSPLHF | TGTGCCAGCAACGAACTCGGTTCCGATAATTCACCCCTCCACTTT
TRBJ2-7 | TRBV6-5 | . | TRBD1 | CASSYSAGTGSYEQYF | TGTGCCAGCAGTTACTCCGCCGGGACAGGGTCCTACGAGCAGTACTTC
TRBJ2-1 | TRBV6-2/TRBV6-3 | many | . | CASNEGGPNEQFF | TGTGCCAGCAATGAAGGGGGTCCCAATGAGCAGTTCTTC
TRBJ1-1 | TRBV5-1 | . | . | CASSLQRDRGNEAFF | TGCGCCAGCAGCTTACAGCGGGACCGAGGGAATGAAGCTTTCTTT
TRBJ2-7 | TRBV7-9 | . | . | CASSGGDYEQYF | TGTGCCAGCAGCGGGGGAGATTACGAGCAGTACTTC
TRBJ2-7 | TRBV20-1 | . | . | CSARVGRLSYEQYF | TGCAGTGCTAGAGTGGGGAGGTTATCCTACGAGCAGTACTTC
TRBJ1-1 | TRBV2 | . | . | CASSRRLGAFF | TGTGCCAGCTCTAGACGCCTGGGAGCTTTCTTT
TRBJ1-5 | TRBV4-1 | many | . | CASSRLGVQGGNQPQHF | TGCGCCAGCAGCCGACTCGGCGTCCAGGGCGGCAATCAGCCCCAGCATTTT
TRBJ2-5 | TRBV7-6 | many | . | CASSLVGRKQETQYF | TGTGCCAGCAGTTTAGTGGGCCGGAAACAAGAGACCCAGTACTTC
TRBJ2-1 | TRBV24-1 | many | . | CATSDRQVTSYNEQFF | TGTGCCACCAGTGACCGACAGGTAACCTCCTACAATGAGCAGTTCTTC
TRBJ1-2 | TRBV20-1 | few | . | CSARDLGGAWGYTF | TGCAGTGCTAGAGATCTTGGCGGGGCCTGGGGCTACACCTTC
TRBJ2-2 | TRBV19 | many | TRBD1 | CAGPGYGQGLRDTGELFF | TGTGCCGGACCGGGGTACGGACAGGGGTTAAGGGACACCGGGGAGCTGTTTTTT
TRBJ1-5 | TRBV7-2 | many | . | CASSLAQGQPQHF | TGTGCCAGCAGCTTAGCGCAGGGTCAGCCCCAGCATTTT
TRBJ2-1 | TRBV7-2 | . | TRBD2 | CASSPMGGLARNEQFF | TGTGCCAGCAGCCCCATGGGGGGACTAGCCCGGAATGAGCAGTTCTTC
TRBJ1-3 | TRBV6-8 | . | . | CASSYYSPRLVGNTIYF | TGTGCCAGCAGTTATTATAGTCCGCGGCTCGTCGGAAACACCATATATTTT
TRBJ2-7 | TRBV20-1 | few | . | CSADLFQGVRNEQYF | TGCAGTGCCGACCTTTTCCAGGGTGTTCGAAACGAGCAGTACTTC
TRBJ2-5 | TRBV2 | . | TRBD1 | CASSNRDRGYGETQYF | TGTGCCAGCAGTAACCGGGACAGGGGATATGGGGAGACCCAGTACTTC
TRBJ1-5 | TRBV6-2/TRBV6-3 | few | . | CASRRDPWGNQPQHF | TGTGCCAGCAGGAGGGATCCGTGGGGCAATCAGCCCCAGCATTTT